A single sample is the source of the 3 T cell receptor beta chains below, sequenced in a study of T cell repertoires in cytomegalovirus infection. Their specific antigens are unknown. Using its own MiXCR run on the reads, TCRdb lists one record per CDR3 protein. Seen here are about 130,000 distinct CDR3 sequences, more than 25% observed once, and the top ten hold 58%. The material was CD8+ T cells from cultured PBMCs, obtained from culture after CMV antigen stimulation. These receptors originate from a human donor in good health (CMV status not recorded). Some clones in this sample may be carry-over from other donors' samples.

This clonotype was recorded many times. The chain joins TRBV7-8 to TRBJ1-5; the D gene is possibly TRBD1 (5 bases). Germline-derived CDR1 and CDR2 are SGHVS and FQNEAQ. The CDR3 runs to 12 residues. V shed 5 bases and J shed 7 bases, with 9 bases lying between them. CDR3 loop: CASSPQGQPQHF. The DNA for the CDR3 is TGTGCCAGCAGCCCTCAGGGCCAGCCCCAGCATTTT. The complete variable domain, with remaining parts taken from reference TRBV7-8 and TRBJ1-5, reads GAGVSQSPRYKVAKRGQDVALRCDPISGHVSLFWYQQALGQGPEFLTYFQNEAQLDKSGLPSDRFFAERPEGSVSTLKIQRTQQEDSAVYLCASSPQGQPQHFGDGTRLSIL.

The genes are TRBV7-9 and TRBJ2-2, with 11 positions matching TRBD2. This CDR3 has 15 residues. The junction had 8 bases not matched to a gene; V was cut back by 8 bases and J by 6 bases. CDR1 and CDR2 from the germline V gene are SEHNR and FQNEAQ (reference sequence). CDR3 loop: CASGLLAGEAGELFF. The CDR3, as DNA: TGTGCCAGCGGCCTACTAGCGGGGGAAGCCGGGGAGCTGTTTTTT.

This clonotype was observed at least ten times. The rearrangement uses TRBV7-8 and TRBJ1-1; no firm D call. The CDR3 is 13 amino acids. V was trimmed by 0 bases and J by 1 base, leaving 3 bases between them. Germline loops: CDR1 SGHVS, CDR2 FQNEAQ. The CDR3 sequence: CASSLAGNTEAFF. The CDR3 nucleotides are TGTGCCAGCAGCTTAGCGGGGAACACTGAAGCTTTCTTT.